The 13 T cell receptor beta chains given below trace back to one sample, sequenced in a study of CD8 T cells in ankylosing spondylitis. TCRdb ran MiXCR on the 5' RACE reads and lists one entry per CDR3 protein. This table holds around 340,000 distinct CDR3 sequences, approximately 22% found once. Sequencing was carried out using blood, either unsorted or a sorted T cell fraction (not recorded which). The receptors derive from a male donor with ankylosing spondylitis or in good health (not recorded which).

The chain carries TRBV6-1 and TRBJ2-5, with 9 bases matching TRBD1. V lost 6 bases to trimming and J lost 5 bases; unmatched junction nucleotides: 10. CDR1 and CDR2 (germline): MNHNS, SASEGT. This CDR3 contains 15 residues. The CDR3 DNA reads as TGTGCCAGCAGAACCACAGGGGGCTGGGTGGAGACCCAGTACTTC. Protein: CASRTTGGWVETQYF.

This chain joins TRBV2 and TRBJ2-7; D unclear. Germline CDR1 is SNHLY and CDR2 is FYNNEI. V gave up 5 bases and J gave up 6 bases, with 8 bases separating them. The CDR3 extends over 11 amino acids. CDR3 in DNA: TGTGCCAGCAGTCCTTTACCCGAGCAGTACTTC. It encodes CASSPLPEQYF.

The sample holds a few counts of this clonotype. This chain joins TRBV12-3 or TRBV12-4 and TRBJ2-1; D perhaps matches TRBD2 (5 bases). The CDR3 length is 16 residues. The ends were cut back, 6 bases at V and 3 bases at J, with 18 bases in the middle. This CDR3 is CASSPPRGLDYNEQFF. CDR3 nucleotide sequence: TGTGCCAGCAGCCCGCCTCGGGGTCTGGACTACAATGAGCAGTTCTTC.

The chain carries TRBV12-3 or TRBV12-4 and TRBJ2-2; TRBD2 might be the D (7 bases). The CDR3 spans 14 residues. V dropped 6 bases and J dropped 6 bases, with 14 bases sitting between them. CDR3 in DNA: TGTGCCAGCAGCCTCGCGGGGGCCCCCGGGGAGCTGTTTTTT. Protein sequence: CASSLAGAPGELFF.

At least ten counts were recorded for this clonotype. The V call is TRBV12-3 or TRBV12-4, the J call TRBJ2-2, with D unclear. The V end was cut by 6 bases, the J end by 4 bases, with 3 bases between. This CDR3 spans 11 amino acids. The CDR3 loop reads CASRGTGELFF. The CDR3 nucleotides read TGTGCCAGCAGGGGCACCGGGGAGCTGTTTTTT.

CDR3 DNA: TGTGCCAGCAGCCAAGATCTGAGGGGGCCAAACACCGGGGAGCTGTTTTTT. This codes for CASSQDLRGPNTGELFF. The chain combines TRBV4-2 with TRBJ2-2; TRBD1 matches 7 bases. This CDR3 has 17 amino acids. Germline V lookup: CDR1 LGHNA, CDR2 YNFKEQ. Unmatched junction bases numbered 6, after V lost 0 bases and J lost 2 bases.

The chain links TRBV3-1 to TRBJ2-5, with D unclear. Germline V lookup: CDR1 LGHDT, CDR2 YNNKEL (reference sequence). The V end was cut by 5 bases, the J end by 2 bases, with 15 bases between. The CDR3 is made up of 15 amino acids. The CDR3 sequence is CASSYSWPVQETQYF. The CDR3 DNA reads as TGTGCCAGCAGCTATAGTTGGCCCGTTCAAGAGACCCAGTACTTC.

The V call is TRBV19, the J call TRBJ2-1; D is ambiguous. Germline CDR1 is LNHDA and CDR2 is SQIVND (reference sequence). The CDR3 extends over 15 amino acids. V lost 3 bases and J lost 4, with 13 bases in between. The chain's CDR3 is CASSIYGGEYNEQFF. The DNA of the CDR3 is TGTGCCAGTAGTATTTACGGCGGAGAATACAATGAGCAGTTCTTC.

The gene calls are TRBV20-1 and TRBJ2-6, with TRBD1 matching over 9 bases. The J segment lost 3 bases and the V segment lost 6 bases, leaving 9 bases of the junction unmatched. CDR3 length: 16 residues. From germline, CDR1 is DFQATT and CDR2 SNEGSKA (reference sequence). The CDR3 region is CSAAGTGLRGANVLTF. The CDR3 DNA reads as TGCAGTGCAGCCGGGACAGGGTTACGTGGGGCCAACGTCCTGACTTTC.

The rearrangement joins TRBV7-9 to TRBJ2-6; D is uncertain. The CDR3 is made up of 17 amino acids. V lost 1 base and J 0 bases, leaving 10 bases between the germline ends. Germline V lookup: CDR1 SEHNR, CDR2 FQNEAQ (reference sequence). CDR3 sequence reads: CASSLGKLSSGANVLTF. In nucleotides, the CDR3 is TGTGCCAGCAGCTTAGGGAAGCTCAGCTCTGGGGCCAACGTCCTGACTTTC.

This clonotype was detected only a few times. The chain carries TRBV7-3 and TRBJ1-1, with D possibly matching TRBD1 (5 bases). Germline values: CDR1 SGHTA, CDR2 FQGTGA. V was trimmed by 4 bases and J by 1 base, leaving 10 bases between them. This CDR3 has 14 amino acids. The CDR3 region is CASSSGHPNTEAFF. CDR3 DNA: TGTGCCAGCAGCTCAGGACACCCGAACACTGAAGCTTTCTTT.

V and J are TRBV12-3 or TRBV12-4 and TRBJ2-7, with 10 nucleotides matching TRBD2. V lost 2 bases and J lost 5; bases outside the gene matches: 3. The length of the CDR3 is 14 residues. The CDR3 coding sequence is TGTGCCAGCAGTTTATCTAGCGGGGGACACGAGCAGTACTTC. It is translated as CASSLSSGGHEQYF.

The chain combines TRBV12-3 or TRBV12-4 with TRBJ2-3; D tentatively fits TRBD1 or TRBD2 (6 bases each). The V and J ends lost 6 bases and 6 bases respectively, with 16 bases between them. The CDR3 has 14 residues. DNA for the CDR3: TGTGCCAGCAGCCTTCGGGGGCTTGGGGATACGCAGTATTTT. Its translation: CASSLRGLGDTQYF.